This T cell receptor (beta chain) was captured in a study of T-cell memory formation after mild COVID-19. Study-level points and caveats: The study found balanced CD4/CD8 in clones contracting day 15 to 85 and a CD4+ lean in later expanders. Prior to infection, memory already included some responding clones, suggesting cross-reactive memory joined.

This clonotype was observed a few times. Its antigen is still unknown. Trimming removed 0 bases from V and 7 bases from J; junction bases left unmatched: 11. The CDR3 totals 18 residues. Germline V gene data show CDR1 as MGHRA and CDR2 as YSYEKL. One entry per CDR3 protein, called by TCRdb with MiXCR from the 5' RACE reads. Counted here are around 250,000 distinct CDR3 sequences, over 15% occurring once; the ten biggest clones make up 22%. This chain uses TRBV4-1 with TRBJ1-4; 10 nucleotides align to TRBD1. The specimen sequenced was PBMCs or a T cell subset sorted from them (not recorded which). The sequence was collected from a young man who had mild COVID-19 (a few samples of this study predate the infection). Cell type and time point are not known. The CDR3 protein is CASSQERGDRGAVEKLFF. The CDR3 DNA follows: TGCGCCAGCAGCCAAGAACGAGGGGACAGGGGCGCTGTTGAAAAACTGTTTTTT.